These T cell receptor beta chains were read from a single sample in a study of cytomegalovirus exposure and HLA in healthy donors. Assay used: immunoSEQ multiplex PCR; TCRdb lists only in-frame clones, some missing. In the table there are approximately 83,000 clones, around 84% of which are singletons. The sequenced sample consisted of PBMCs. Receptors originate from a man between 18 and 29 years old in good health and CMV-seronegative. Both conserved end residues are part of each CDR3. A D gene is named only where the DNA matches it firmly. The listing skips clone size in some rows; elsewhere it reads once, few, many or a size class.

length | J | V | D | size | CDR3 | DNA
12 | TRBJ1-1 | TRBV6-5 | - | - | CASQTGSSEAFF | TGTGCCAGCCAAACAGGGTCTTCTGAAGCTTTCTTT
13 | TRBJ2-3 | TRBV11-2 | - | - | CASRTTTADTQYF | TGTGCCAGCAGGACAACCACAGCAGATACGCAGTATTTT
14 | TRBJ1-1 | TRBV2 | - | - | CASSEAGGLSEAFF | TGTGCCAGCAGTGAAGCGGGGGGACTCTCTGAAGCTTTCTTT
15 | TRBJ2-7 | TRBV6-5 | - | - | CASSPAGGAGYEQYF | TGTGCCAGCAGTCCTGCTGGGGGGGCTGGCTACGAGCAGTACTTC
12 | TRBJ1-2 | TRBV19 | TRBD1 | - | CASNDRDYGYTF | TGTGCCAGTAACGACAGGGACTATGGCTACACCTTC
15 | TRBJ1-4 | TRBV7-2 | - | few | CASSLMSATNEKLFF | TGTGCCAGCAGCTTAATGTCTGCAACTAATGAAAAACTGTTTTTT
13 | TRBJ1-5 | TRBV18 | - | - | CASSQEEGQPQHF | TGTGCCAGCTCACAAGAGGAGGGTCAGCCCCAGCATTTT
13 | TRBJ2-7 | TRBV5-1 | - | - | CASARQGYNEQYF | TGCGCCAGCGCTCGTCAGGGGTACAACGAGCAGTACTTC
13 | TRBJ2-7 | TRBV11-3 | - | - | CASSLESDYEQYF | TGTGCCAGCAGCTTAGAGAGTGACTACGAGCAGTACTTC
15 | TRBJ1-2 | TRBV5-1 | TRBD1 | - | CASSLGSGQPHGYTF | TGCGCCAGCAGCTTGGGATCGGGACAGCCTCATGGCTACACCTTC
12 | TRBJ1-1 | TRBV5-1 | - | - | CASRIQGAGAFF | TGCGCCAGCAGAATTCAAGGGGCTGGAGCCTTCTTT
14 | TRBJ1-6 | TRBV9 | - | once | CASATGSHNSPLHF | TGTGCCAGCGCTACAGGGTCTCATAATTCACCCCTCCACTTT
12 | TRBJ1-1 | TRBV6-1 | - | - | CASSLDISEAFF | TGTGCCAGCAGTCTCGACATCTCTGAAGCTTTCTTT
15 | TRBJ1-2 | TRBV9 | TRBD1 | - | CASSATGQGHYGYTF | TGTGCCAGCAGCGCCACAGGACAGGGGCACTATGGCTACACCTTC
15 | TRBJ2-3 | TRBV5-1 | TRBD2 | - | CASSFSGRGTDTQYF | TGCGCCAGCAGCTTTAGCGGGCGTGGCACAGATACGCAGTATTTT
14 | TRBJ1-1 | TRBV9 | - | - | CASSVAGQGTEAFF | TGTGCCAGCAGCGTAGCTGGGCAGGGCACTGAAGCTTTCTTT
15 | TRBJ2-7 | TRBV5-6 | TRBD2 | - | CASSLASGAHYEQYF | TGTGCCAGCAGCTTGGCGAGCGGGGCCCACTACGAGCAGTACTTC
14 | TRBJ1-2 | TRBV4-1 | - | - | CASSPVGGSYGYTF | TGCGCCAGCAGCCCCGTCGGAGGGAGCTATGGCTACACCTTC
17 | TRBJ2-1 | TRBV15 | TRBD1 | - | CATSSQSGTDTYNEQFF | TGTGCCACCTCTTCCCAATCCGGGACAGACACTTACAATGAGCAGTTCTTC
18 | TRBJ2-1 | TRBV18 | TRBD2 | - | CASSPASGGHSSYNEQFF | TGTGCCAGCTCACCGGCTAGCGGGGGTCATAGCTCCTACAATGAGCAGTTCTTC
15 | TRBJ2-5 | TRBV6-6 | - | - | CASSRSGDLQETQYF | TGTGCCAGCAGTAGGTCGGGGGATCTCCAAGAGACCCAGTACTTC
15 | TRBJ2-2 | TRBV5-1 | - | few | CASSLEGGRTGELFF | TGCGCCAGCAGCTTAGAGGGGGGGCGTACCGGGGAGCTGTTTTTT
16 | TRBJ2-7 | TRBV6-6 | TRBD1 | - | CASSPRRGQGDHEQYF | TGTGCCAGCAGTCCCCGAAGGGGACAGGGAGACCACGAGCAGTACTTC
13 | TRBJ2-5 | TRBV19 | TRBD1 | - | CASKPGQGGTQYF | TGTGCCAGTAAGCCGGGACAGGGAGGGACCCAGTACTTC